Presented here are 21 T cell receptor beta chains from one specimen sequenced in a study of shared clonotypes between healthy human individuals. Cells designated naive CD8 were CD45RO-negative and were positively selected for CCR7, with terminally differentiated effector memory CD45RA+ cells excluded. Some clones are missing from TCRdb's copy, which holds only in-frame ones; the method was immunoSEQ multiplex PCR. Of about 2.1 million clones listed, about 92% are singletons. Sample: naive CD8+ T cells from PBMCs. The receptors stem from a man aged 18-30 years in good health. Some clones in this sample may be carry-over from other donors' samples.

Of note for this clone: Other DNA sequences of this sample code for an identical CDR3. The chain carries TRBV9 and TRBJ2-7; 7 nucleotides align to TRBD1. Germline values: CDR1 SGDLS, CDR2 YYNGEE. This CDR3 has 14 residues. V trimming: 0 bases; J trimming: 3 bases; junction bases outside the gene matches: 3. The CDR3 spells CASSVAGGGYEQYF. The CDR3 DNA sequence: TGTGCCAGCAGCGTAGCAGGGGGTGGCTACGAGCAGTACTTC.

The chain recombines TRBV6-5 with TRBJ1-4; 10 bases are a match to TRBD1. Germline CDR1 MNHEY, CDR2 SVGAGI. This CDR3 has 15 residues. The junction had 5 bases not matched to a gene; V was cut back by 6 bases and J by 4 bases. DNA for the CDR3: TGTGCCAGCAGGGGACAGGGGATCGGTAATGAAAAACTGTTTTTT. This gives the protein CASRGQGIGNEKLFF.

The rearrangement joins TRBV9 to TRBJ2-7, with D possibly matching TRBD1 (6 bases). Germline V gene data show CDR1 as SGDLS and CDR2 as YYNGEE. V lost 0 bases and J 6 bases, leaving 19 bases between the germline ends. This CDR3 has 16 amino acids. CDR3: CASSVVPGDMNGEQYF. The CDR3 nucleotides are TGTGCCAGCAGCGTAGTCCCAGGGGATATGAATGGCGAGCAGTACTTC.

V usage is TRBV28 and J usage is TRBJ1-1; no clear D gene. The CDR3 extends over 13 amino acids. Germline V gene sequence: CDR1 MDHEN, CDR2 SYDVKM. Trimming took 2 bases from V and 5 from J, leaving 9 bases between them. This CDR3 reads CASSLRARTEAFF. The CDR3 DNA follows: TGTGCCAGCAGTTTACGGGCGCGAACTGAAGCTTTCTTT.

V usage is TRBV4-3 and J usage is TRBJ2-3; D gene unclear. The CDR3 has 18 amino acids. The V and J ends lost 0 bases and 1 base respectively, with 17 bases between them. Germline V gene sequence: CDR1 LGHNA, CDR2 YSLEER. Written as DNA, the CDR3 is TGCGCCAGCAGCCAAGACGGCTACTCCACGGGCGGCACAGATACGCAGTATTTT. Translated, it gives CASSQDGYSTGGTDTQYF.

The chain is built from TRBV15 and TRBJ2-7, with TRBD1 matching over 7 bases. After removal of 0 bases from V and 3 bases from J, the junction contained 5 bases not matched to a gene. The CDR3 loop spans 15 amino acids. Germline CDR1 LNHNV, CDR2 YYDKDF (reference sequence). The CDR3 nucleotides are TGTGCCACCAGCAGAGATCAGGACAGGTACTACGAGCAGTACTTC. Its protein is CATSRDQDRYYEQYF.

Comment on this clone: The same CDR3 is also encoded by other DNA sequences in this sample. The rearrangement joins TRBV2 to TRBJ2-7; 11 bases align to TRBD1. This CDR3 has 14 amino acids. The trim removed 4 bases at V and 4 bases at J, leaving 3 bases unmatched. Germline V gene sequence: CDR1 SNHLY, CDR2 FYNNEI. CDR3 protein: CASSADRGLYEQYF. The CDR3 DNA sequence: TGTGCCAGCAGTGCGGACAGGGGGCTGTACGAGCAGTACTTC.

This chain uses TRBV7-9 with TRBJ2-5; no firm D call. Between the trimmed V and J ends, which lost 4 bases and 5 bases, there was a span of 20 bases. Germline assignment: CDR1 SEHNR and CDR2 FQNEAQ (reference sequence). The CDR3 spans 16 residues. The CDR3 reads CASSSIKSTVLETQYF. CDR3 DNA: TGTGCCAGCAGCTCAATTAAATCGACCGTACTGGAGACCCAGTACTTC.

The gene calls are TRBV9 and TRBJ2-7, with D possibly TRBD2 on 6 matching bases. Trimming removed 4 bases at V and 3 bases at J, with 14 bases between. In germline, CDR1 is SGDLS, CDR2 YYNGEE. CDR3 length equals 14 residues. CDR3 protein: CASSLRVGLYEQYF. In DNA form, the CDR3 reads TGTGCCAGCAGCCTAAGAGTGGGACTCTACGAGCAGTACTTC.

With regard to this clone: The sample carries other DNA sequences with the same CDR3. The chain joins TRBV9 to TRBJ2-7, with D maybe TRBD1 (5 bases). Germline V gene sequence: CDR1 SGDLS, CDR2 YYNGEE. V lost 0 bases and J lost 4, with 8 bases in between. The CDR3 extends over 13 amino acids. CDR3: CASSVGAGYEQYF. The CDR3 DNA reads TGTGCCAGCAGCGTAGGGGCAGGGTACGAGCAGTACTTC.

V and J are TRBV9 and TRBJ1-2, with 11 bases identical to TRBD1. Per the germline V gene, CDR1 is SGDLS and CDR2 is YYNGEE. V lost 4 bases, J lost 4 bases, and 12 bases stayed unmatched. The length of the CDR3 is 17 residues. The CDR3 sequence: CASSSDRGLEGAYGYTF. CDR3 coding DNA: TGTGCCAGCAGCTCGGACAGGGGGCTGGAGGGGGCCTATGGCTACACCTTC.

The V call is TRBV7-9, the J call TRBJ2-1; D not resolved. The CDR3 totals 13 residues. The germline CDR1 and CDR2 sequences are SEHNR and FQNEAQ (reference sequence). Between the trimmed V and J ends, which lost 5 bases and 9 bases, there was a span of 14 bases. CDR3 sequence (DNA): TGTGCCAGCAGCGTCAGGACGGGCGGTGAGCAGTTCTTC. Encoded protein: CASSVRTGGEQFF. Using reference TRBV7-9 and TRBJ2-1 for the parts outside the CDR3, the full variable domain is DTGVSQNPRHKITKRGQNVTFRCDPISEHNRLYWYRQTLGQGPEFLTYFQNEAQLEKSRLLSDRFSAERPKGSFSTLEIQRTEQGDSAMYLCASSVRTGGEQFFGPGTRLTVL.

This clone was recorded only once. DNA of the CDR3: TGTGCCACCAGCTTCGGACAGCGCTACGAGCAGTACTTC. This translates into CATSFGQRYEQYF. The J gene is TRBJ2-7, the V gene TRBV15; tentatively, D is TRBD1 (6 bases). Looked up from germline, CDR1 is LNHNV and CDR2 is YYDKDF (reference sequence). The V end was cut by 5 bases, the J end by 3 bases, with 11 bases between. The CDR3 covers 13 residues.

A note on this clone: At the DNA level, this CDR3 is encoded by other sequences in the same sample as well. The chain uses TRBV19 and TRBJ2-3, with TRBD1 matching 10 bases. Germline V CDR1 and CDR2: LNHDA, SQIVND (reference sequence). The junction had 7 bases not matched to a gene; V was cut back by 5 bases and J by 5 bases. The CDR3 runs to 15 residues. The CDR3: CASSPRQGAGDTQYF. The CDR3 DNA reads as TGTGCCAGTAGTCCCAGACAGGGGGCCGGAGATACGCAGTATTTT.

The V and J genes are TRBV14 and TRBJ1-2; tentative D call: TRBD1 (6 bases). Germline CDR1 SGHDN, CDR2 FVKESK. V lost 2 bases and J lost 1, with 14 bases in between. The CDR3 covers 16 residues. CDR3 residues: CASSQFTGIVNYGYTF. The CDR3 DNA is TGTGCCAGCAGCCAATTCACAGGGATTGTTAACTATGGCTACACCTTC.

The genes are TRBV11-2 and TRBJ2-1, with TRBD2 identical over 9 bases. Germline loops: CDR1 SGHAT, CDR2 FQNNGV. The CDR3 sequence is 15 residues long. Unmatched junction bases numbered 9, after V lost 3 bases and J lost 9 bases. DNA of the CDR3: TGTGCCAGCAGCTTTGTGTTAGCGGGAGTTGGTGAGCAGTTCTTC. Its protein product is CASSFVLAGVGEQFF.

This chain links TRBV7-9 with TRBJ2-3, with 8 bases lining up with TRBD2. CDR1 is SEHNR and CDR2 is FQNEAQ in the germline V gene (reference sequence). This CDR3 comprises 15 residues. V shed 5 bases and J 2 bases; nucleotides not matched to a gene: 6. CDR3 in amino acids: CASSETSADTDTQYF. DNA for the CDR3: TGTGCCAGCAGCGAGACTAGCGCCGACACAGATACGCAGTATTTT.

The chain's CDR3 is CASSDPGQGNYGYTF. The CDR3 DNA reads TGTGCCAGCAGTGACCCGGGACAGGGGAACTATGGCTACACCTTC. V gene TRBV27 combines with J gene TRBJ1-2; 10 nucleotides line up with TRBD1. The germline CDR1 and CDR2 sequences are MNHEY and SMNVEV (reference sequence). The ends lost 5 bases at V and 2 bases at J; junction bases unmatched: 5. CDR3 length: 15 residues.

V gene TRBV10-3 combines with J gene TRBJ2-3; D is unresolved. Germline CDR1 reads ENHRY; CDR2 reads SYGVKD. Trimming took off 3 bases at V and 4 bases at J, with 11 bases between the two ends. CDR3 length: 14 residues. As DNA, the CDR3 is TGTGCCATCAGTGAATTCGGGCTCCCAGATACGCAGTATTTT. It translates to CAISEFGLPDTQYF.

V and J are TRBV13 and TRBJ2-3; no clear D gene. The CDR3 is 13 residues long. Germline V gene data show CDR1 as PRHDT and CDR2 as FYEKMQ (reference sequence). The V and J ends lost 2 bases and 4 bases respectively, with 7 bases between them. This CDR3 reads CASSLTLADTQYF. CDR3 bases: TGTGCCAGCAGCTTAACACTGGCAGATACGCAGTATTTT.

The chain has TRBV5-1 and TRBJ1-1; unclear D gene. Trimming left V 0 bases short and J 0 bases short, with 12 bases between. This CDR3 spans 16 amino acids. Germline values: CDR1 SGHRS, CDR2 YFSETQ. The CDR3 bases are TGCGCCAGCAGCTTGGGGCAGGCATTGATGAACACTGAAGCTTTCTTT. Translated: CASSLGQALMNTEAFF.